Presented here are 16 T cell receptor beta chains from one specimen sequenced in a study of OX40 agonist ivuxolimab in advanced cancers. Repertoires were generated with immunoSEQ multiplex PCR, while TCRdb's copy carries only in-frame clones and drops some. The repertoire holds 65,000 to 90,000 clones, with approximately 86% as singletons. The sequences come from CD4+ or CD8+ T cells sorted from blood, collected in a trial of the OX40 agonist ivuxolimab. These receptors originate from an adult with an advanced solid tumor such as melanoma, head and neck, liver or kidney cancer.

As for this clone: The sample carries other DNA sequences with the same CDR3. The V call is TRBV2, the J call TRBJ1-3; the D is unclear. V was trimmed by 6 bases and J by 4 bases, leaving 7 bases between them. CDR1 and CDR2 from the germline V gene are SNHLY and FYNNEI. The CDR3 is 12 amino acids. In DNA form, the CDR3 reads TGTGCCAGCAGGGGGTCGGGAAACACCATATATTTT. Its protein is CASRGSGNTIYF.

The table lists this clone with a count of one. This rearrangement joins TRBV10-3 to TRBJ2-2; D gene unclear. Trimming stripped 2 bases from V and 5 bases from J, with 15 bases between. Germline assignment: CDR1 ENHRY and CDR2 SYGVKD. This CDR3 has 16 amino acids. Written as DNA, the CDR3 is TGTGCCATCAGTGAGGCTACCGGAACCTTGACCGGGGAGCTGTTTTTT. Its protein product is CAISEATGTLTGELFF.

This chain joins TRBV11-2 and TRBJ2-1, with 7 bases identical to TRBD2. Germline CDR1 is SGHAT and CDR2 is FQNNGV. The length of the CDR3 is 16 residues. Trimming took 5 bases from V and 7 from J; bases not matched to a gene: 14. The CDR3 protein is CASSPYGAGFLNEQFF. DNA for the CDR3: TGTGCCAGCAGCCCTTACGGAGCGGGATTTCTTAATGAGCAGTTCTTC.

The chain recombines TRBV6-5 with TRBJ1-4; the D is unclear. Trimming removed 6 bases from V and 3 bases from J, with 14 bases in between. The CDR3 has 15 amino acids. Germline V gene sequence: CDR1 MNHEY, CDR2 SVGAGI. This chain's CDR3 is CASRPLDGSNEKLFF. CDR3 in DNA: TGTGCCAGCAGACCCCTGGACGGATCTAATGAAAAACTGTTTTTT.

Remarks on this clone: The junction departs from the called germline gene at one end, perhaps through a read error. In DNA, the CDR3 is TGTGCCAGCAGGGACAGTGGATTCTATGACTACACCTTC. Its translation: CASRDSGFYDYTF. The gene calls are TRBV25-1 and TRBJ1-2, with TRBD1 as a possible D gene (6 bases). The CDR3 sequence is 13 residues long. Germline CDR1 and CDR2: MGHDK and SYGVNS.

The CDR3 here is CASSSPGQGEGEQYF. CDR3 DNA sequence: TGTGCCAGCAGTTCACCGGGACAGGGGGAGGGCGAGCAGTACTTC. The chain joins TRBV28 to TRBJ2-7, with 11 positions matching TRBD1. The CDR3 extends over 15 amino acids. From germline, CDR1 is MDHEN and CDR2 SYDVKM. The junction had 8 bases not matched to a gene; V was cut back by 4 bases and J by 6 bases.

This clone has a single count. The CDR3 reads CASSPGPLKNTGELFF. The DNA of the CDR3 is TGCGCCAGCAGTCCCGGCCCCCTTAAGAACACCGGGGAGCTGTTTTTT. The chain carries TRBV23-1 and TRBJ2-2; D is unresolved. TRBV23-1 is given ORF status, its function remaining uncertain. Deletions cut 4 bases from V and 1 base from J, with 13 bases between. The CDR3 is 16 amino acids.

This clone has a single count. V usage is TRBV11-2 and J usage is TRBJ2-1; a weak D match, TRBD2 (7 bases). From germline, CDR1 is SGHAT and CDR2 FQNNGV. V lost 4 bases, J lost 6 bases, and 16 bases lay in between. This CDR3 contains 15 residues. The chain's CDR3 is CASSWKGEGPNEQFF. The CDR3 nucleotides are TGTGCCAGCAGCTGGAAGGGGGAGGGCCCCAATGAGCAGTTCTTC.

This clone was detected a few times. Other DNA sequences in this sample translate to the same CDR3. For the CDR3, the DNA is TGTGCCAGCTCACCCCTGGGCAGGGAAGAGACCCAGTACTTC. Amino acids: CASSPLGREETQYF. The rearrangement uses TRBV18 and TRBJ2-5; the D gene is possibly TRBD1 (5 bases). With 3 bases removed from V and 3 bases from J, the gap between germline ends came to 11 bases. The germline V gene has CDR1 KGHSH and CDR2 LQKENI. The CDR3 runs 14 residues.

This chain uses TRBV28 with TRBJ2-2; D gene unclear. V was trimmed by 2 bases and J by 5 bases, leaving 18 bases between them. This CDR3 region has 17 residues. Germline V CDR1 and CDR2: MDHEN, SYDVKM. The CDR3 DNA is TGTGCCAGCAGTTTACCCGGGCCCGGTGGGAAAACCGGGGAGCTGTTTTTT. It translates to CASSLPGPGGKTGELFF.

This sequence joins TRBV19 and TRBJ2-3; 11 bases are shared with TRBD1. The CDR3 covers 15 residues. Germline trimming cut 5 bases from V and 2 bases from J; bases unmatched to any gene: 3. CDR1 LNHDA and CDR2 SQIVND come from the germline V gene (reference sequence). The CDR3 nucleotides are TGTGCCAGTAGTGGACAGGGGGCGCCCACAGATACGCAGTATTTT. This codes for CASSGQGAPTDTQYF.

The V and J genes are TRBV5-4 and TRBJ1-3; 7 nucleotides align to TRBD1. With 0 bases clipped from V and 2 bases from J, the junction kept 5 bases outside the gene matches. CDR1 is SGHNT and CDR2 is YYREEE in the germline V gene (reference sequence). The CDR3 spans 16 residues. CDR3 in DNA: TGTGCCAGCAGCTTGGGAGGGGGCGCGACTGGAAACACCATATATTTT. Translating gives CASSLGGGATGNTIYF.

J is TRBJ1-4 and V is TRBV19; D is undetermined. The CDR3 is 11 residues long. The V and J ends lost 6 bases and 7 bases respectively, with 6 bases between them. Germline-derived CDR1 and CDR2 are LNHDA and SQIVND (reference sequence). In DNA, the CDR3 is TGTGCCAGTAGGAGTGGTGAAAAACTGTTTTTT. As protein: CASRSGEKLFF.

The genes are TRBV7-9 and TRBJ2-5; D not certain. This CDR3 has 15 residues. Trimming stripped 1 base from V and 1 base from J, with 10 bases between. Germline V gives CDR1 SEHNR, CDR2 FQNEAQ (reference sequence). CDR3 region: CASSLDVVFQETQYF. As DNA, the CDR3 is TGTGCCAGCAGCTTAGATGTGGTGTTCCAAGAGACCCAGTACTTC.

The V and J genes are TRBV9 and TRBJ2-2, with D unresolved. The CDR3 sequence is 16 residues long. The V gene lost 0 bases and the J gene lost 0 bases, with 9 bases spanning the gap. Germline assignment: CDR1 SGDLS and CDR2 YYNGEE. The CDR3 reads CASSVGVSPNTGELFF. The CDR3 DNA reads TGTGCCAGCAGCGTAGGGGTGAGCCCGAACACCGGGGAGCTGTTTTTT.

V and J are TRBV27 and TRBJ1-3; a weak D match, TRBD1 (6 bases). The CDR3 totals 15 residues. V shed 2 bases and J shed 3 bases, with 11 bases lying between them. CDR1 is MNHEY, CDR2 SMNVEV, per germline (reference sequence). The chain's CDR3 is CASSLAGALGNTIYF. The CDR3 DNA is TGTGCCAGCAGTTTAGCGGGGGCCCTTGGAAACACCATATATTTT.